This passage covers 12 T cell receptor beta chains from one sample sequenced in a study of blood T cell repertoires in COVID-19. Using immunoSEQ multiplex PCR, the repertoire was profiled, and TCRdb retains in-frame clones only, with some absent. The profile covers over 150,000 clones, with roughly 87% appearing a single time and approximately 2.4% taken by the ten largest. Material for sequencing was PBMCs or T cells enriched from blood (not recorded which). The receptors stem from a woman younger than 45 who had recovered from COVID-19.

The chain couples TRBV30 to TRBJ2-3; weak D call: TRBD2 (6 bases). CDR1 is GTSNPN, CDR2 SVGIG, per germline (reference sequence). V was cut by 7 bases and J by 4 bases, with 18 bases left in between. CDR3 length: 14 amino acids. CDR3 DNA sequence: TGTGCCTCCGAAAGGCGGGGCAACTCAGATACGCAGTATTTT. As protein: CASERRGNSDTQYF. The entire variable domain, with the rest obtained from reference TRBV30 and TRBJ2-3, is as follows: SQTIHQWPATLVQPVGSPLSLECTVEGTSNPNLYWYRQAAGRGLQLLFYSVGIGQISSEVPQNLSASRPQDRQFILSSKKLLLSDSGFYLCASERRGNSDTQYFGPGTRLTVL.

The rearrangement uses TRBV23-1 and TRBJ1-6; TRBD1 is a possible D gene (6 bases). TRBV23-1 is filed as an ORF, its function uncertain. Trimming left V 3 bases short and J 6 bases short, with 12 bases between. This CDR3 region has 15 residues. CDR3 nucleotide sequence: TGCGCCAGCAGTCACAACAGGGAACCTAATTCACCCCTCCACTTT. Amino acid sequence: CASSHNREPNSPLHF.

The rearrangement links TRBV6-5 to TRBJ1-5, with a weak D call TRBD1 (5 bases). CDR1 MNHEY and CDR2 SVGAGI come from the germline V gene. The V and J ends lost 2 bases and 0 bases respectively, with 11 bases between them. The CDR3 has 16 amino acids. The CDR3: CASSYGGGDSNQPQHF. CDR3 DNA: TGTGCCAGCAGTTACGGTGGGGGGGATAGCAATCAGCCCCAGCATTTT.

This CDR3 reads CASRSRSGTDTQYF. CDR3 nucleotide sequence: TGTGCCAGTAGGAGCCGATCTGGCACAGATACGCAGTATTTT. The chain joins TRBV19 to TRBJ2-3; D not resolved. Germline CDR1 reads LNHDA; CDR2 reads SQIVND (reference sequence). The CDR3 loop spans 14 amino acids. V was shortened by 6 bases and J by 1 base, with 11 bases between the two germline ends.

V gene TRBV5-5 combines with J gene TRBJ1-1; D not certain. The length of the CDR3 is 14 residues. Trimming took 1 base from V and 4 from J, leaving 11 bases between them. Germline CDR1 reads SGHKS; CDR2 reads YYEKEE (reference sequence). The CDR3 nucleotides are TGTGCCAGCAGCTTGCTTATGGGGAGCACTGAAGCTTTCTTT. Protein sequence: CASSLLMGSTEAFF.

A few counts support this clone. The chain employs TRBV5-4 and TRBJ2-3; possibly TRBD2 for D (6 bases). Trimming took 4 bases from V and 2 from J, leaving 20 bases between them. This CDR3 comprises 17 residues. Germline loops: CDR1 SGHNT, CDR2 YYREEE (reference sequence). The CDR3 bases are TGTGCCAGCAGCGAGGAGCTAGCGAGTACGAACACAGATACGCAGTATTTT. Amino acid sequence: CASSEELASTNTDTQYF.

The chain joins TRBV19 to TRBJ1-4; 7 nucleotides match TRBD1. The CDR3 sequence is 13 residues long. The germline gives CDR1 LNHDA, CDR2 SQIVND (reference sequence). V shed 7 bases, J shed 8 bases, and the junction held 7 bases outside the gene matches. CDR3 bases: TGTGCCAGTAAAACAGGGGTTGGGGAAAAACTGTTTTTT. Its translation: CASKTGVGEKLFF.

With respect to this clone: The identical CDR3 is also encoded by other nucleotide sequences in the sample. The gene calls are TRBV7-9 and TRBJ1-4; D uncertain. In germline, CDR1 is SEHNR, CDR2 FQNEAQ (reference sequence). V was shortened by 2 bases and J by 0 bases, with 7 bases between the two germline ends. The CDR3 consists of 15 residues. The DNA of the CDR3 is TGTGCCAGCAGCTTACTGACTGCAACTAATGAAAAACTGTTTTTT. Its protein is CASSLLTATNEKLFF. Supplemented by reference TRBV7-9 and TRBJ1-4, the full variable domain reads DTGVSQNPRHKITKRGQNVTFRCDPISEHNRLYWYRQTLGQGPEFLTYFQNEAQLEKSRLLSDRFSAERPKGSFSTLEIQRTEQGDSAMYLCASSLLTATNEKLFFGSGTQLSVL.

The rearrangement links TRBV5-1 to TRBJ2-5; D is unresolved. Germline V gives CDR1 SGHRS, CDR2 YFSETQ. V was clipped by 2 bases and J by 4 bases, with 12 bases between them. The CDR3 is 14 amino acids. The CDR3 nucleotides are TGCGCCAGCAGCTTCTCCGCGGCTGTAGAGACCCAGTACTTC. Its protein product is CASSFSAAVETQYF.

The chain has TRBV5-8 and TRBJ1-2, with 12 bases lining up with TRBD1. Germline trimming cut 4 bases from V and 9 bases from J; bases unmatched to any gene: 10. The CDR3 totals 15 residues. CDR1 and CDR2 (germline): SGHTS, YDEGEE. In nucleotides, the CDR3 is TGTGCCAGCAGCACGCTCCGGGACAGGGGGCCTAGCTACACCTTC. Translation gives CASSTLRDRGPSYTF.

This chain connects TRBV10-3 to TRBJ1-2; tentatively, D is TRBD1 (6 bases). V lost 8 bases and J lost 2, with 9 bases in between. This CDR3 contains 12 residues. Germline CDR1 and CDR2: ENHRY and SYGVKD. The CDR3 DNA sequence: TGTGCCATCCTCGGACAGAACTATGGCTACACCTTC. This translates into CAILGQNYGYTF.

V and J are TRBV30 and TRBJ1-6; D call uncertain. V lost 2 bases to trimming and J lost 7 bases, with 9 bases between them. The germline gives CDR1 GTSNPN, CDR2 SVGIG (reference sequence). This CDR3 is 13 amino acids long. CDR3 loop: CAWSRHGNSPLHF. DNA of the CDR3: TGTGCCTGGAGTAGGCACGGGAATTCACCCCTCCACTTT.